This T cell receptor (beta chain) is drawn from a study of shared clonotypes between healthy human individuals. In its sample, this clone was seen a few times. Losses at the gene ends were 7 bases for V and 3 bases for J; bases not matched to a gene: 10. Germline lookup yields CDR1 MDHEN and CDR2 SYDVKM. The length of the CDR3 is 15 residues. Each of the donors was a healthy adult who was HIV-negative and had not had a recent acute infection or vaccination. Libraries were prepared by immunoSEQ multiplex PCR; TCRdb keeps only in-frame clonotypes and omits some of them. The data contain about 1.1 million clones, 60% to 85% of them singletons.

J is TRBJ2-7 and V is TRBV28; 9 bases agree with TRBD1. The TCR comes from a man aged 18 to 29 in good health. Some clones in this sample may be carry-over from other donors' samples. Input material: memory CD4+ T cells from PBMCs. The subset denotes: CD45RA-negative fraction. The CDR3, as DNA: TGTGCCAGCAATCCTACAGGGGGCTCCTTCTACGAGCAGTACTTC. This sequence encodes CASNPTGGSFYEQYF.